These 17 T cell receptor beta chains were sequenced from one sample in a study of shared clonotypes between healthy human individuals. Using immunoSEQ multiplex PCR, the repertoire was profiled, and TCRdb retains in-frame clones only, with some absent. The sample includes hundreds of thousands of clones, about 95% of them seen just once. Naive CD8 cells lacked CD45RO, underwent positive selection for CCR7 and left out terminally differentiated effector memory CD45RA+ cells. The sample taken for sequencing was naive CD8+ T cells sorted from blood. The receptors come from a woman younger than 45 in good health.

The V call is TRBV5-1, the J call TRBJ2-1, with D tentatively TRBD1 (6 bases). Per germline, CDR1 SGHRS and CDR2 YFSETQ. The V gene lost 6 bases and the J gene lost 10 bases, with 20 bases spanning the gap. CDR3 size: 14 residues. CDR3 protein: CASKKETGHVEQFF. CDR3 DNA: TGCGCCAGCAAGAAAGAGACAGGCCACGTCGAGCAGTTCTTC.

The chain employs TRBV7-8 and TRBJ1-1, with D perhaps matching TRBD1 (5 bases). Germline V gene sequence: CDR1 SGHVS, CDR2 FQNEAQ. This CDR3 is 17 amino acids long. The V gene lost 5 bases and the J gene lost 5 bases, with 24 bases spanning the gap. CDR3 nucleotide sequence: TGTGCCAGCAGCCTTCCGAAGGGACGTGGGAAGAGAACTGAAGCTTTCTTT. This sequence encodes CASSLPKGRGKRTEAFF.

This clone came up once. The chain is built from TRBV27 and TRBJ2-2, with 11 nucleotides matching TRBD2. CDR1 and CDR2 from the germline V gene are MNHEY and SMNVEV (reference sequence). The CDR3 is 13 amino acids. J was trimmed by 6 bases and V by 6 bases; bases with no gene match: 0. The CDR3 region is CASRLAGAGELFF. DNA of the CDR3: TGTGCCAGCAGACTAGCGGGAGCCGGGGAGCTGTTTTTT.

The chain links TRBV27 to TRBJ2-1, with 14 bases fitting TRBD2. V gave up 2 bases and J gave up 10 bases; unmatched junction bases: 10. Germline V gene sequence: CDR1 MNHEY, CDR2 SMNVEV (reference sequence). The CDR3 runs 17 residues. The chain's CDR3 is CASSLRFPGLAGVEQFF. In nucleotides, the CDR3 is TGTGCCAGCAGTTTACGATTTCCGGGACTAGCGGGAGTAGAGCAGTTCTTC.

In regard to this clone: This may be a read error, as it is one base from a much larger clone. The gene calls are TRBV11-1 and TRBJ1-1; weak D call: TRBD1 (5 bases). The length of the CDR3 is 12 residues. The V gene lost 3 bases and the J gene lost 4 bases, with 6 bases spanning the gap. The V gene's germline CDR1 is SGHAT and CDR2 FQDESV (reference sequence). The CDR3 bases are TGTGCCAGCAGCTTCGGGGGCACTGAAGCTTTCTTT. It codes for CASSFGGTEAFF. Supplemented by reference TRBV11-1 and TRBJ1-1, the full variable domain reads EAEVAQSPRYKITEKSQAVAFWCDPISGHATLYWYRQILGQGPELLVQFQDESVVDDSQLPKDRFSAERLKGVDSTLKIQPAELGDSAMYLCASSFGGTEAFFGQGTRLTVV.

This clone was counted a few times. The chain employs TRBV19 and TRBJ1-1; D unresolved. CDR3 size: 12 residues. In germline, CDR1 is LNHDA, CDR2 SQIVND (reference sequence). V lost 4 bases and J 11 bases, leaving 14 bases between the germline ends. The CDR3 loop reads CASSTRGVRAFF. For the CDR3, the DNA is TGTGCCAGTAGTACCCGGGGAGTTCGGGCTTTCTTT.

The rearrangement links TRBV30 to TRBJ2-5; 7 nucleotides align to TRBD1. This CDR3 has 13 amino acids. CDR1 and CDR2 from the germline V gene are GTSNPN and SVGIG (reference sequence). The V gene end was trimmed by 3 bases and the J gene end by 4 bases; junction bases not matched to a gene: 5. For the CDR3, the DNA is TGTGCCTGGAGCGAAGGGGGCGTAGAGACCCAGTACTTC. This gives the protein CAWSEGGVETQYF.

V is TRBV5-4 and J is TRBJ2-7, with 7 bases lining up with TRBD1. V was pared by 4 bases and J by 5 bases, with 6 bases of the junction left unmatched. The CDR3 has 13 residues. The germline V gene has CDR1 SGHNT and CDR2 YYREEE (reference sequence). CDR3 amino acids: CASSAEGGHEQYF. Written as DNA, the CDR3 is TGTGCCAGCAGCGCGGAAGGGGGCCACGAGCAGTACTTC.

This clone was detected a few times. The chain carries TRBV10-1 and TRBJ1-1; D remains unclear. The CDR3 consists of 13 residues. With 6 bases removed from V and 0 bases from J, the gap between germline ends came to 8 bases. Germline CDR1 WNHNN, CDR2 SYGVQD (reference sequence). This CDR3 reads CASRKDVNTEAFF. DNA for the CDR3: TGCGCCAGCAGAAAGGACGTGAACACTGAAGCTTTCTTT.

This chain joins TRBV27 and TRBJ2-5; perhaps TRBD2 as D (5 bases). Per germline, CDR1 MNHEY and CDR2 SMNVEV (reference sequence). V was trimmed by 8 bases and J by 1 base, leaving 14 bases between them. The CDR3 runs 14 residues. CDR3 residues: CASWGANLQETQYF. In DNA form, the CDR3 reads TGTGCCAGCTGGGGAGCCAATCTCCAAGAGACCCAGTACTTC.

The chain is built from TRBV28 and TRBJ2-5, with 7 bases matching TRBD2. This CDR3 region has 17 residues. With V trimmed by 4 bases and J by 5 bases, 16 bases remained unmatched. Per the germline V gene, CDR1 is MDHEN and CDR2 is SYDVKM. In DNA, the CDR3 is TGTGCCAGCAGTTCCCCCGGGTGGGAGGGGAAGACGGAGACCCAGTACTTC. Its protein product is CASSSPGWEGKTETQYF.

This chain links TRBV19 with TRBJ1-1; D call uncertain. The V gene's germline CDR1 is LNHDA and CDR2 SQIVND (reference sequence). CDR3 length: 13 amino acids. The V end was cut by 9 bases, the J end by 0 bases, with 11 bases between. In nucleotides, the CDR3 is TGTGCCAGCGCCGATGGGGTGAACACTGAAGCTTTCTTT. Protein: CASADGVNTEAFF.

This clone was seen a handful of times. The chain is built from TRBV5-4 and TRBJ1-2; TRBD1 aligns across 7 bases. Germline values: CDR1 SGHNT, CDR2 YYREEE (reference sequence). V lost 4 bases and J lost 3; bases outside the gene matches: 6. The CDR3 has 14 amino acids. The CDR3 DNA reads as TGTGCCAGCAGCGGGGAGACAGGGCACTATGGCTACACCTTC. This translates into CASSGETGHYGYTF.

The V call is TRBV27, the J call TRBJ2-5, with TRBD2 matching 11 bases. J gave up 5 bases and V 2 bases, and 4 bases lay outside the gene matches. The CDR3 has 15 amino acids. CDR1 is MNHEY, CDR2 SMNVEV, per germline (reference sequence). As DNA, the CDR3 is TGTGCCAGCAGTTTAACTAGCGGGGGAGGGGAGACCCAGTACTTC. Its protein product is CASSLTSGGGETQYF.

The count of this clone is one. The chain uses TRBV5-5 and TRBJ2-7; D gene uncertain. Looked up from germline, CDR1 is SGHKS and CDR2 is YYEKEE (reference sequence). Deletions cut 4 bases from V and 4 bases from J, with 6 bases between. The CDR3 is 11 amino acids. The CDR3 sequence is CASSNAYEQYF. DNA for the CDR3: TGTGCCAGCAGCAACGCATACGAGCAGTACTTC.

CDR3 bases: TGTGCCAGCAGCTTAGCTGGGACGACCGGGGAGCTGTTTTTT. This translates into CASSLAGTTGELFF. This chain uses TRBV11-3 with TRBJ2-2; D is tentatively TRBD1 or TRBD2 (5 bases each). Trimming took 1 base from V and 5 from J, leaving 8 bases between them. The CDR3 has 14 amino acids. Per the germline V gene, CDR1 is SGHNT and CDR2 is YENEEA.

The chain employs TRBV9 and TRBJ2-7; D is perhaps TRBD2 (6 bases). CDR3 size: 15 residues. Looked up from germline, CDR1 is SGDLS and CDR2 is YYNGEE. Trimming left V 2 bases short and J 3 bases short, with 15 bases between. This CDR3 reads CASSVSGTSNYEQYF. The CDR3 bases are TGTGCCAGCAGCGTTTCCGGGACTTCTAACTACGAGCAGTACTTC. Filled out from reference TRBV9 and TRBJ2-7, the complete variable domain reads DSGVTQTPKHLITATGQRVTLRCSPRSGDLSVYWYQQSLDQGLQFLIQYYNGEERAKGNILERFSAQQFPDLHSELNLSSLELGDSALYFCASSVSGTSNYEQYFGPGTRLTVT.